This T cell receptor beta chain came from a study of beta chain features in type 1 diabetes. Whole-study results and caveats: Patients showed naive, central memory and Treg TCRB repertoires that appeared more similar than those of healthy donors.

The investigators reverse transcribed all of the isolated RNA, so they sequenced expressed TCRB transcripts. The data were produced by immunoSEQ multiplex PCR, yet TCRdb's version contains in-frame clones alone and is incomplete. Among 430,000 or so clones listed, about 10% were seen once. CDR3 size: 14 residues. In germline, CDR1 is MNHEY, CDR2 SVGAGI. Trimming removed 4 bases at V and 7 bases at J, with 14 bases between. Of note for this clone: Its antigen is as yet unknown.

The sequencing input was naive CD4+ T cells from blood. The receptor was derived from a woman under 30 in good health. The chain employs TRBV6-5 and TRBJ2-1; TRBD1 might be the D (6 bases). DNA for the CDR3: TGTGCCAGCAGTTTATTCGGACAGAAGAATGAGCAGTTCTTC. It yields the protein CASSLFGQKNEQFF.